The 10 T cell receptor beta chains given below trace back to one sample, sequenced in a study of blood T cell repertoires in COVID-19. Sequencing was performed with immunoSEQ multiplex PCR; in TCRdb, only in-frame clones are kept and a portion is missing. The table lists around 230,000 clones, roughly nine tenths of them singletons, with 3.5% to 4% in the top ten. The sequenced material came from PBMCs or T cells enriched from blood (not recorded which). The receptors shown here come from a woman in her twenties or thirties with acute COVID-19.

This clone was counted a few times. The chain combines TRBV19 with TRBJ2-1; 11 bases are shared with TRBD2. Trimming removed 5 bases from V and 7 bases from J; junction bases left unmatched: 4. The V gene's germline CDR1 is LNHDA and CDR2 SQIVND (reference sequence). There are 14 residues in the CDR3. Here the CDR3 reads CASSFSGGENEQFF. CDR3 DNA: TGTGCCAGTAGTTTTAGCGGGGGGGAGAATGAGCAGTTCTTC.

The chain has TRBV25-1 and TRBJ2-7; TRBD2 agrees at 9 bases. V shed 0 bases and J 4 bases; nucleotides not matched to a gene: 10. This CDR3 spans 17 amino acids. Germline assignment: CDR1 MGHDK and CDR2 SYGVNS. The CDR3 nucleotides read TGTGCCAGCAGTGAATACAGGCCCGCTAGCGGGGATTACGAGCAGTACTTC. Translation gives CASSEYRPASGDYEQYF.

The rearrangement links TRBV18 to TRBJ2-2; the D is unclear. Germline lookup yields CDR1 KGHSH and CDR2 LQKENI. Trimming took 3 bases from V and 0 from J, leaving 5 bases between them. The CDR3 has 14 residues. As DNA, the CDR3 is TGTGCCAGCTCACCGAGCGCGAACACCGGGGAGCTGTTTTTT. Translation: CASSPSANTGELFF.

CDR3 bases: TGTGCCTGGAGTACCGGACTAGCGGGCTCGGGGGGGACCCAGTACTTC. Amino acid sequence: CAWSTGLAGSGGTQYF. The chain couples TRBV30 to TRBJ2-5, with 11 nucleotides matching TRBD2. With 2 bases clipped from V and 7 bases from J, the junction kept 12 bases outside the gene matches. The CDR3 loop spans 16 amino acids. From germline, CDR1 is GTSNPN and CDR2 SVGIG (reference sequence).

The chain links TRBV15 to TRBJ2-3, with a tentative D call TRBD2 (8 bases). This CDR3 contains 14 residues. The V gene lost 10 bases and the J gene lost 9 bases, with 23 bases spanning the gap. Germline V gene lookup returns CDR1 LNHNV and CDR2 YYDKDF (reference sequence). The CDR3 DNA follows: TGTGCCATAGGGGGCGCGGGGGGTCCCGGAACGCAGTATTTT. Translation: CAIGGAGGPGTQYF.

This clone occurred once. The chain recombines TRBV19 with TRBJ2-2; D gene uncertain. The CDR3 is 13 residues long. Germline V CDR1 and CDR2: LNHDA, SQIVND (reference sequence). Trimming cost V 9 bases and J 3 bases, with 11 bases left between them. CDR3 bases: TGTGCCAGCCGGGTCCCCTACACCGGGGAGCTGTTTTTT. Translating gives CASRVPYTGELFF.

The rearrangement joins TRBV28 to TRBJ1-1, with D uncertain. CDR3 length equals 15 residues. Germline values: CDR1 MDHEN, CDR2 SYDVKM. V shed 5 bases and J shed 0 bases, with 13 bases lying between them. CDR3 sequence (DNA): TGTGCCAGCAGTCCGGGCGGGAGCTTGAACACTGAAGCTTTCTTT. Its translation is CASSPGGSLNTEAFF. Full variable domain (missing parts from reference TRBV28 and TRBJ1-1): DVKVTQSSRYLVKRTGEKVFLECVQDMDHENMFWYRQDPGLGLRLIYFSYDVKMKEKGDIPEGYSVSREKKERFSLILESASTNQTSMYLCASSPGGSLNTEAFFGQGTRLTVV.

V and J are TRBV5-1 and TRBJ1-4, with D tentatively TRBD1 (6 bases). CDR1 is SGHRS and CDR2 is YFSETQ in the germline V gene. CDR3 length equals 17 residues. Trimming removed 1 base at V and 2 bases at J, with 15 bases between. CDR3 in amino acids: CASSLLPGDGTNEKLFF. In DNA, the CDR3 is TGCGCCAGCAGCTTGCTTCCAGGGGACGGGACTAATGAAAAACTGTTTTTT.

The V gene is TRBV7-8, the J gene TRBJ2-3; D is unclear. Trimming removed 4 bases from V and 2 bases from J, with 10 bases in between. The germline V gene has CDR1 SGHVS and CDR2 FQNEAQ. This CDR3 has 14 residues. The CDR3 DNA is TGTGCCAGCAGCTCCACGTGGGCCACAGATACGCAGTATTTT. This sequence encodes CASSSTWATDTQYF. Looking up the rest from reference TRBV7-8 and TRBJ2-3 gives the full variable domain: GAGVSQSPRYKVAKRGQDVALRCDPISGHVSLFWYQQALGQGPEFLTYFQNEAQLDKSGLPSDRFFAERPEGSVSTLKIQRTQQEDSAVYLCASSSTWATDTQYFGPGTRLTVL.

The V gene is TRBV5-1, the J gene TRBJ1-1, with D unresolved. The CDR3 covers 15 residues. CDR1 and CDR2 from the germline V gene are SGHRS and YFSETQ. V was cut by 4 bases and J by 0 bases, with 13 bases left in between. CDR3 in amino acids: CASSLMSRMNTEAFF. The DNA of the CDR3 is TGCGCCAGCAGCCTGATGTCCAGAATGAACACTGAAGCTTTCTTT. Full variable domain (outside the CDR3, taken from reference TRBV5-1 and TRBJ1-1): KAGVTQTPRYLIKTRGQQVTLSCSPISGHRSVSWYQQTPGQGLQFLFEYFSETQRNKGNFPGRFSGRQFSNSRSEMNVSTLELGDSALYLCASSLMSRMNTEAFFGQGTRLTVV.